These T cell receptor beta chains were read from a single sample in a study of cytomegalovirus exposure and HLA in healthy donors. Produced via immunoSEQ multiplex PCR; TCRdb's table is partial and in-frame only. Its table lists 120,000 to 150,000 clones. Input material: PBMCs. Every receptor here comes from a man in his forties in good health and CMV-seronegative. CDR3s include the opening cysteine and the closing phenylalanine or tryptophan. D genes are given only for firm matches.

>TRBJ1-2|TRBV7-2|NA
CASSTGQNPNYGYTF
TGTGCCAGCAGCACCGGACAGAATCCTAACTATGGCTACACCTTC
>TRBJ1-1|TRBV11-2|TRBD1
CASSPRDRVGDTEAFF
TGTGCCAGCAGCCCGAGAGACAGGGTGGGGGACACTGAAGCTTTCTTT
>TRBJ2-5|TRBV7-8|NA
CASSLASGETQYF
TGTGCCAGCAGCTTAGCATCGGGGGAGACCCAGTACTTC
>TRBJ2-5|TRBV19|TRBD1
CASMDRGQETQYF
TGTGCCAGTATGGACAGGGGCCAAGAGACCCAGTACTTC
>TRBJ2-1|TRBV5-4|TRBD1
CASNRQGNYNEQFF
TGTGCCAGCAACCGACAGGGGAACTACAATGAGCAGTTCTTC
>TRBJ2-1|TRBV4-1|TRBD2
CASSGLGSSGGYNEQFF
TGCGCCAGCAGCGGGCTTGGTTCGAGCGGGGGGTATAATGAGCAGTTCTTC
>TRBJ1-2|TRBV25-1|NA
CASSEPSGTTYGYTF
TGTGCCAGCAGTGAGCCCTCCGGGACAACCTATGGCTACACCTTC
>TRBJ2-5|TRBV2|TRBD1
CASSGGQGGQTQYF
TGTGCCAGCAGTGGGGGACAGGGGGGACAGACCCAGTACTTC
>TRBJ1-4|TRBV7-2|TRBD1
CASSLGQTNEKLFF
TGTGCCAGCAGCTTGGGACAGACAAATGAAAAACTGTTTTTT
>TRBJ2-3|TRBV9|NA
CASSPESGRTLVLAPDTQYF
TGTGCCAGCAGCCCAGAGTCGGGGAGGACCCTGGTTTTGGCCCCAGATACGCAGTATTTT
>TRBJ2-5|TRBV7-9|NA
CASSLVYSETQYF
TGTGCCAGCAGCTTAGTGTACAGCGAGACCCAGTACTTC
>TRBJ2-2|TRBV7-9|NA
CASSPTANTGELFF
TGTGCCAGCAGCCCCACAGCGAACACCGGGGAGCTGTTTTTT
>TRBJ2-2|TRBV5-1|TRBD1
CASSLSGTANTGELFF
TGCGCCAGCAGCCTTTCCGGGACAGCGAACACCGGGGAGCTGTTTTTT
>TRBJ2-1|TRBV9|NA
CASSGRGNPYNEQFF
TGTGCCAGCAGCGGAAGGGGGAACCCCTACAATGAGCAGTTCTTC
>TRBJ1-4|TRBV29-1|TRBD1
CSVGQGAARREKLFF
TGCAGCGTTGGACAGGGGGCCGCCCGTCGTGAAAAACTGTTTTTT
>TRBJ1-5|TRBV12-5|TRBD1
CASGWGQGSNQPQHF
TGTGCTAGTGGTTGGGGACAGGGCAGCAATCAGCCCCAGCATTTT
>TRBJ2-3|TRBV2|TRBD1
CASSELLRGDTQYF
TGTGCCAGCAGTGAACTCCTCAGGGGGGATACGCAGTATTTT
>TRBJ2-5|TRBV6-1|TRBD2
CASSEVTAGGKETQYF
TGTGCCAGCAGTGAAGTTACGGCGGGGGGGAAAGAGACCCAGTACTTC
>TRBJ2-3|TRBV2|NA
CASSVTDTQYF
TGTGCCAGCAGCGTTACAGATACGCAGTATTTT
>TRBJ2-3|TRBV9|TRBD1
CASSRRQGGTDTQYF
TGTGCCAGCAGCCGCAGACAGGGGGGGACAGATACGCAGTATTTT
>TRBJ2-3|TRBV5-1|NA
CASSFKDTQYF
TGCGCCAGCAGCTTCAAAGATACGCAGTATTTT
>TRBJ1-2|TRBV5-4|TRBD1
CASSLRQGGIYGYTF
TGTGCCAGCAGCCTCCGACAGGGGGGGATCTATGGCTACACCTTC
>TRBJ2-3|TRBV4-1|TRBD1
CASSQEGTGRTDTQYF
TGCGCCAGCAGCCAAGAAGGGACAGGGCGCACAGATACGCAGTATTTT
>TRBJ1-4|TRBV5-1|NA
CASSPGGTYATNEKLFF
TGCGCCAGCAGCCCCGGCGGGACTTACGCAACTAATGAAAAACTGTTTTTT
>TRBJ1-3|TRBV7-2|NA
CASSTRGAGESGNTIYF
TGTGCCAGCAGCACCCGGGGAGCGGGGGAGTCTGGAAACACCATATATTTT
>TRBJ2-2|TRBV9|TRBD2
CASSARLAGNTGELFF
TGTGCCAGCAGCGCGCGACTAGCGGGGAACACCGGGGAGCTGTTTTTT
>TRBJ1-4|TRBV7-2|TRBD1
CASSLDGTGREKLFF
TGTGCCAGCAGCTTAGACGGGACAGGGAGGGAAAAACTGTTTTTT